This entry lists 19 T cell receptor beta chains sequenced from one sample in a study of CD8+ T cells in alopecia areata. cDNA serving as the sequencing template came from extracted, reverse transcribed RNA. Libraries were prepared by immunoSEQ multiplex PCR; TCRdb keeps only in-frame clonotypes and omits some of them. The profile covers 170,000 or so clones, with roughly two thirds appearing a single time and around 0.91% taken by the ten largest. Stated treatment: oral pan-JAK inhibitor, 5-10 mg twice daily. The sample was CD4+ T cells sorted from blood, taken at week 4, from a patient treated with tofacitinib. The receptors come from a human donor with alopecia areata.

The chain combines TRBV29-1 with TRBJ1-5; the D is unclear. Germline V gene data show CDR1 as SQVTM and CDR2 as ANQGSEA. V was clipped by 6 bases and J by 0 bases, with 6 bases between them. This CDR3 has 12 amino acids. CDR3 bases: TGCAGCGTCGGGATTAGCAATCAGCCCCAGCATTTT. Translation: CSVGISNQPQHF.

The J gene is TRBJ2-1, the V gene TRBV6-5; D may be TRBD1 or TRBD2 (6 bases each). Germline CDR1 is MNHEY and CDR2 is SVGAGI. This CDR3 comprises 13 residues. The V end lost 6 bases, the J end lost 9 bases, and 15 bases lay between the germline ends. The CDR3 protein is CASRPPGAGEQFF. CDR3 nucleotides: TGTGCCAGCAGACCCCCGGGGGCCGGTGAGCAGTTCTTC.

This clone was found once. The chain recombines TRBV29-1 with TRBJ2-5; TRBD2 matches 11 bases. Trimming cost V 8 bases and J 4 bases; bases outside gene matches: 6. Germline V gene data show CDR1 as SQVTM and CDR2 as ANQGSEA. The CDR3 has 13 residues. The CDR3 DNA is TGCAGCATACGACTAGCGGGGAGAGAGACCCAGTACTTC. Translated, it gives CSIRLAGRETQYF. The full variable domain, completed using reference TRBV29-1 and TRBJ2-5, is SAVISQKPSRDICQRGTSLTIQCQVDSQVTMMFWYRQQPGQSLTLIATANQGSEATYESGFVIDKFPISRPNLTFSTLTVSNMSPEDSSIYLCSIRLAGRETQYFGPGTRLLVL.

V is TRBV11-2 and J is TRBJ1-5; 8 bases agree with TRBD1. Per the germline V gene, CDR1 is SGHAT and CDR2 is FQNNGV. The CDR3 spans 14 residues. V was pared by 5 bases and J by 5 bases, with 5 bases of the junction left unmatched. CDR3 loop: CASSPGQAYQPQHF. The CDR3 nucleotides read TGTGCCAGCAGCCCGGGACAGGCTTATCAGCCCCAGCATTTT.

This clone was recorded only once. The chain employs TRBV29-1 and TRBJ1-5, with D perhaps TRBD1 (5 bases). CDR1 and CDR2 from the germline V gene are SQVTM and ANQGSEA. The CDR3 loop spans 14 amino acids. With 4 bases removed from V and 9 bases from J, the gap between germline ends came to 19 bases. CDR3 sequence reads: CSVAEGTTHGPQHF. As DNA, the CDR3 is TGCAGCGTTGCAGAAGGGACGACCCACGGGCCCCAGCATTTT. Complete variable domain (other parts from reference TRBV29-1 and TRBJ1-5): SAVISQKPSRDICQRGTSLTIQCQVDSQVTMMFWYRQQPGQSLTLIATANQGSEATYESGFVIDKFPISRPNLTFSTLTVSNMSPEDSSIYLCSVAEGTTHGPQHFGDGTRLSIL.

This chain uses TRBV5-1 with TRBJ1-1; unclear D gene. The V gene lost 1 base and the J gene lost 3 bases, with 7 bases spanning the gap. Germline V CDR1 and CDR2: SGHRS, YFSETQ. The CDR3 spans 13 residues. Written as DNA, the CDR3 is TGCGCCAGCAGCTTGACTCTGGACACTGAAGCTTTCTTT. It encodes CASSLTLDTEAFF.

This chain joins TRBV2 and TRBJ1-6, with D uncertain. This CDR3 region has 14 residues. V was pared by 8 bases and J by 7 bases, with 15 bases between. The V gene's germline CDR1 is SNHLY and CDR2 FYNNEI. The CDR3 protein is CASGSFGSNSPLHF. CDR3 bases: TGTGCCAGCGGAAGTTTCGGGTCGAATTCACCCCTCCACTTT.

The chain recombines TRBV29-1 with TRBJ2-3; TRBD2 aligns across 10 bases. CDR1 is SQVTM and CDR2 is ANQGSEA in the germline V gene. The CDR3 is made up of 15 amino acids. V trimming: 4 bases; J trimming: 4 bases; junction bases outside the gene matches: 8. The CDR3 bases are TGCAGCGTTGCGGGGAGAGCGGGGGGGCCAGATACGCAGTATTTT. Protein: CSVAGRAGGPDTQYF.

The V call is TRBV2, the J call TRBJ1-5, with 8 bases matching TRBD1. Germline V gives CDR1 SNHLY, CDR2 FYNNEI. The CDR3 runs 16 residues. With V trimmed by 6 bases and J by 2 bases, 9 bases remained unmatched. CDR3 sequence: CASRRGQGGGNQPQHF. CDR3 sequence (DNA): TGTGCCAGCAGACGCGGACAGGGTGGAGGCAATCAGCCCCAGCATTTT. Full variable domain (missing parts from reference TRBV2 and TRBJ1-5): EPEVTQTPSHQVTQMGQEVILRCVPISNHLYFYWYRQILGQKVEFLVSFYNNEISEKSEIFDDQFSVERPDGSNFTLKIRSTKLEDSAMYFCASRRGQGGGNQPQHFGDGTRLSIL.

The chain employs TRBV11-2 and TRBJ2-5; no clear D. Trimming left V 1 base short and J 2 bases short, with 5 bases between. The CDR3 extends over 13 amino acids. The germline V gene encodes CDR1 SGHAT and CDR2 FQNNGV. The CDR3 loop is CASSLGFQETQYF. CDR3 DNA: TGTGCCAGCAGCTTAGGGTTTCAAGAGACCCAGTACTTC.

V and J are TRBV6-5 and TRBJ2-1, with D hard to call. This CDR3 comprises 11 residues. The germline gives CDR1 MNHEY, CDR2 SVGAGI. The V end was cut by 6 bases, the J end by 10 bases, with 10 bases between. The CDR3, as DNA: TGTGCCAGCAGCCGTGACATGGAGCAGTTCTTC. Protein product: CASSRDMEQFF.

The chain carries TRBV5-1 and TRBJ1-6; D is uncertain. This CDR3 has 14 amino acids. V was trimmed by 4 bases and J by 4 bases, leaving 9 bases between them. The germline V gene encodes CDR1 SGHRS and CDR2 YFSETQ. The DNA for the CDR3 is TGCGCCAGCAGCCGGGCCAATTATAATTCACCCCTCCACTTT. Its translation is CASSRANYNSPLHF.

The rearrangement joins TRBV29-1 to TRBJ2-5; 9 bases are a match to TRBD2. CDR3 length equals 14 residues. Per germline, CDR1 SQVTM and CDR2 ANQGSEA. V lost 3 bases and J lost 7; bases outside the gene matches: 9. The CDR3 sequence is CSVEAGGLAGTQYF. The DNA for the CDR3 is TGCAGCGTTGAGGCGGGGGGGCTGGCCGGGACCCAGTACTTC.

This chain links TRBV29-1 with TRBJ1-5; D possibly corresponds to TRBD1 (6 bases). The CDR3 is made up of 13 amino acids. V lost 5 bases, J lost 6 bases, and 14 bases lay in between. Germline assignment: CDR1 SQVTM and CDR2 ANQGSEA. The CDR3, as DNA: TGCAGCGTTAAAACAGGGAGCGGTCAGCCCCAGCATTTT. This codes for CSVKTGSGQPQHF. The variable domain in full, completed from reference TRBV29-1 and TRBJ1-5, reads SAVISQKPSRDICQRGTSLTIQCQVDSQVTMMFWYRQQPGQSLTLIATANQGSEATYESGFVIDKFPISRPNLTFSTLTVSNMSPEDSSIYLCSVKTGSGQPQHFGDGTRLSIL.

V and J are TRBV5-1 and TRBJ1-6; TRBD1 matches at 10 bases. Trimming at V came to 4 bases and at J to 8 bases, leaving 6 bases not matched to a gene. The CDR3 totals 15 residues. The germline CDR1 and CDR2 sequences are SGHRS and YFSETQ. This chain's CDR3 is CASSRTGTGDSPLHF. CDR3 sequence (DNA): TGCGCCAGCAGCAGAACCGGGACAGGGGATTCACCCCTCCACTTT.

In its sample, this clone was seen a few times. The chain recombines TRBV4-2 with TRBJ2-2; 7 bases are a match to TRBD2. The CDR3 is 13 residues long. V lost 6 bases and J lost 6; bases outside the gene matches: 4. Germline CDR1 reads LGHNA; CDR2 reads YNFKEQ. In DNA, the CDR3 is TGTGCCAGCAGGCCCACTAGCGCCGGGGAGCTGTTTTTT. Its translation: CASRPTSAGELFF.

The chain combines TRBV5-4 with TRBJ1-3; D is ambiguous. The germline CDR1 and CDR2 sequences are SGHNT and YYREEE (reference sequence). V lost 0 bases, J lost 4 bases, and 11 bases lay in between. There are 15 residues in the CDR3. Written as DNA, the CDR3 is TGTGCCAGCAGCTTGGCGACGGGGTCAGGAAACACCATATATTTT. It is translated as CASSLATGSGNTIYF.

CDR3 amino acids: CASILSGTANTEAFF. The DNA for the CDR3 is TGTGCCAGCATACTCTCCGGGACGGCGAACACTGAAGCTTTCTTT. The chain uses TRBV6-5 and TRBJ1-1; possible D gene TRBD1, 5 bases. From germline, CDR1 is MNHEY and CDR2 SVGAGI. V lost 7 bases and J 1 base, leaving 16 bases between the germline ends. This CDR3 is built from 15 residues.

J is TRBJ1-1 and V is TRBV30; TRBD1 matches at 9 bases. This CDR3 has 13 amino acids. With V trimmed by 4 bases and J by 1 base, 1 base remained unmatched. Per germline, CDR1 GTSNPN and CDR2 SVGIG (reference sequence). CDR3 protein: CAWKGQGNTEAFF. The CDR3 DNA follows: TGTGCCTGGAAGGGACAGGGGAACACTGAAGCTTTCTTT.